Reported below is one TCR beta chain. Germline CDR1 MDHEN, CDR2 SYDVKM. Between the trimmed V and J ends, which lost 5 bases and 6 bases, there was a span of 16 bases. The CDR3 has 14 amino acids. This record belongs to a study of blood T cell repertoires in COVID-19. Background on the study: The United States, Italy and Spain provided the acute and convalescent COVID-19 samples. The cDNA or gDNA used as material had been derived from T cells, B-cell-depleted T cells, or PBMCs.

Per the study methods: Using reference gene primer amplification, nucleated cell counts were estimated. Assay: immunoSEQ multiplex PCR; the TCRdb copy retains only in-frame clones and omits some. From that table come the V and J calls and clone size; the DNA was used to work out D and trimming. Here the sample spans around 130,000 clones, roughly 80% being singletons. Sequencing input: peripheral blood. The chain uses TRBV28 and TRBJ1-2; weak D call: TRBD1 (5 bases). This TCR derives from a woman at least 80 years old with acute or convalescent COVID-19. The CDR3 nucleotides are TGTGCCAGCAGTGCGCCCTCAGGGTCGGATGGCTACACCTTC. Translating it yields CASSAPSGSDGYTF.